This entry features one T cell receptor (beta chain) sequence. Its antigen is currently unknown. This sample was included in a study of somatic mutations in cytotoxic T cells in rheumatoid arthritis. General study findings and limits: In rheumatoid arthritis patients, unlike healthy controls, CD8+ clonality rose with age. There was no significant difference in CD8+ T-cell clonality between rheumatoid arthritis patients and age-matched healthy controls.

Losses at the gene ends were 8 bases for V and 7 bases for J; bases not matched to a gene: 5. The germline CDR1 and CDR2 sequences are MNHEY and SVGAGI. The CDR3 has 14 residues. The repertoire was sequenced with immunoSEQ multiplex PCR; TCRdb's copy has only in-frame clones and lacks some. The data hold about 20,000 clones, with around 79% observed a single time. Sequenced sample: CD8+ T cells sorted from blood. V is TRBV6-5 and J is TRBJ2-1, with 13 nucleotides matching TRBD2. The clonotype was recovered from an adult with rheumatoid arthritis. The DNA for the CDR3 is TGTGCCAGCGTATTACTAGCGGGAGGGAATGAGCAGTTCTTC. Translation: CASVLLAGGNEQFF.